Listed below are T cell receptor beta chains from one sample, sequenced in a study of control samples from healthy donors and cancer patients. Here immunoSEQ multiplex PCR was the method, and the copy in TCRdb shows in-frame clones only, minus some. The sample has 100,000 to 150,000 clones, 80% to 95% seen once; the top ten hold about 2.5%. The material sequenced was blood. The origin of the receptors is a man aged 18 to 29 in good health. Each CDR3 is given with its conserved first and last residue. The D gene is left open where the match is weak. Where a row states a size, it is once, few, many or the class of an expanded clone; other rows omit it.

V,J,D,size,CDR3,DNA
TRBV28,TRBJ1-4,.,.,CAARRTDQKLFF,TGTGCTGCGCGGCGGACTGATCAAAAACTGTTTTTT
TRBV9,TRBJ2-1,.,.,CASSVGLVGNEQFF,TGTGCCAGCAGCGTGGGGCTAGTCGGAAATGAGCAGTTCTTC
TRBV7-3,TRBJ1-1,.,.,CAGSFTQTTEAFF,TGTGCCGGCAGCTTTACACAGACGACTGAAGCTTTCTTT
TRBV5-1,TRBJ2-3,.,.,CASSLEGARTDTQYF,TGCGCCAGCAGCTTGGAAGGGGCGCGGACAGATACGCAGTATTTT
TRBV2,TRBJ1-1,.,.,CASSERPRQARAFF,TGTGCCAGCAGTGAGCGGCCCCGACAGGCGAGGGCTTTCTTT
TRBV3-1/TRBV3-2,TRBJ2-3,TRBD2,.,CASRKSGGAGADTQYF,TGTGCCAGCAGGAAGAGCGGGGGGGCAGGAGCAGATACGCAGTATTTT
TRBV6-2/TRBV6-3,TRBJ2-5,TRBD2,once,CASSYSAGLAGGPSPETQYF,TGTGCCAGCAGTTACTCGGCGGGACTAGCGGGAGGGCCCTCCCCAGAGACCCAGTACTTC
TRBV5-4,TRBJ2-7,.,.,CASSRPGGSSYEQYF,TGTGCCAGCAGCCGACCAGGGGGGAGCTCCTACGAGCAGTACTTC
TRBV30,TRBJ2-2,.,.,CAWGDRELFF,TGTGCCTGGGGGGACCGGGAGCTGTTTTTT
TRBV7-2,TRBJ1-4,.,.,CASSPGRENEKLFF,TGTGCCAGCAGCCCGGGACGGGAAAATGAAAAACTGTTTTTT
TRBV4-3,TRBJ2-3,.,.,CASSQERDTQYF,TGCGCCAGCAGCCAGGAACGAGATACGCAGTATTTT
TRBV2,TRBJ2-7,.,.,CASSVISGVGEQYF,TGTGCCAGCAGTGTCATCTCAGGGGTTGGGGAGCAGTACTTC
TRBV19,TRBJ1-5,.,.,CASSIGRWGVLPLGQPQHF,TGTGCCAGTAGTATAGGACGGTGGGGAGTACTCCCATTAGGTCAGCCCCAGCATTTT
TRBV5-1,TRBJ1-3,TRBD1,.,CASSPGDSGNTIYF,TGCGCCAGCAGCCCAGGGGACAGCGGAAACACCATATATTTT
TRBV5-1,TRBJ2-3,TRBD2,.,CASSLRPSGGGVQYF,TGCGCCAGCAGCTTGAGACCCAGCGGGGGGGGTGTGCAGTATTTT
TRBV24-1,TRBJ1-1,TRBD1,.,CATSDPGQGGEAFF,TGTGCCACCAGTGACCCGGGACAGGGGGGTGAAGCTTTCTTT
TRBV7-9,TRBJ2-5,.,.,CASSLNRETQYF,TGTGCCAGCAGCTTGAACCGAGAGACCCAGTACTTC
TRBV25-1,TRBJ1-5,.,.,CASSPPQGHQPQHF,TGTGCCAGCAGCCCCCCCCAAGGGCACCAGCCCCAGCATTTT
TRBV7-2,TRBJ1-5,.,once,CASSLPGQPQHF,TGTGCCAGCAGCTTACCTGGCCAGCCCCAGCATTTT
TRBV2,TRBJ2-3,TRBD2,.,CASSERRTSGRATDTQYF,TGTGCCAGCAGTGAAAGAAGAACTAGCGGGAGGGCCACAGATACGCAGTATTTT
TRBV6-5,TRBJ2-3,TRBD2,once,CATLLAGTQYF,TGTGCCACTCTTCTAGCGGGAACGCAGTATTTT
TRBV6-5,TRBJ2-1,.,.,CASSYGSRVHNEQFF,TGTGCCAGCAGTTACGGGTCCAGGGTTCACAATGAGCAGTTCTTC
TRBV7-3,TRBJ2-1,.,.,CASSLQVARGGRQFF,TGTGCCAGCAGCCTACAGGTAGCGAGGGGGGGCCGCCAGTTCTTC
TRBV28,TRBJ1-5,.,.,CASSLPLTVYSNQPQHF,TGTGCCAGCAGTTTACCCCTGACAGTCTATAGCAATCAGCCCCAGCATTTT
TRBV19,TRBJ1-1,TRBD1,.,CGSTGGTVNTEAFF,TGTGGTTCGACAGGGGGGACGGTGAACACTGAAGCTTTCTTT
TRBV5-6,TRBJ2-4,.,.,CASSFSGAKNIQYF,TGTGCCAGCAGCTTCTCGGGAGCCAAAAACATTCAGTACTTC
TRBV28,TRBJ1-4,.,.,CASRDGTDNEKLFF,TGTGCCAGCAGGGACGGGACGGATAATGAAAAACTGTTTTTT
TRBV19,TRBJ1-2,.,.,CASSLGPANYGYTF,TGTGCCAGTAGTTTGGGCCCAGCTAACTATGGCTACACCTTC
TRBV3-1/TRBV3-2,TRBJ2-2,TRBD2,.,CASSSPGLALNDRPGELFF,TGTGCCAGCAGCTCCCCGGGACTAGCATTAAATGATCGTCCGGGGGAGCTGTTTTTT
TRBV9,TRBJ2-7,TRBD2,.,CASSAGLAGSYEQYF,TGTGCCAGCAGCGCCGGACTAGCGGGGTCCTACGAGCAGTACTTC
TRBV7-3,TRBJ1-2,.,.,CASSSMGHNYYGYTF,TGTGCCAGCAGCTCAATGGGGCACAATTACTATGGCTACACCTTC
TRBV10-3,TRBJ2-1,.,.,CAISDGDAYNEQFF,TGTGCCATCAGTGACGGTGACGCCTACAATGAGCAGTTCTTC